The present T cell receptor (beta chain) was sequenced within a study of T cell responses to AZD1222 COVID-19 vaccine. The overall study: Pooling covered second doses at about 4 or about 12 weeks. Study-wide results and caveats: None of the repertoires were sampled until the peak T cell response had passed. Most donors were white British and more were female, and clonal diversity was possibly underestimated. Dominant CD4 TCR responses targeted spike regions 160-218 and 743-854.

This table comes from immunoSEQ multiplex PCR, and its TCRdb copy is limited to in-frame clones, with some not included. Of 150,000 to 200,000 clones in the sample, just over 85% were seen once. V dropped 7 bases and J dropped 7 bases, with 20 bases sitting between them. This CDR3 comprises 15 residues. CDR1 and CDR2 (germline): MDHEN, SYDVKM. In regard to this clone: Antigen specificity is unknown.

The sequence derives from an adult in good health. V usage is TRBV28 and J usage is TRBJ2-1, with D tentatively TRBD2 (6 bases). The sequencing here drew on peripheral blood, taken on day 0 of AZD1222 vaccination. The CDR3 nucleotides are TGTGCCAGCACCTCCCCCGGGACTTTCGGGAATGAGCAGTTCTTC. This codes for CASTSPGTFGNEQFF.